This TCR beta chain is drawn from a study of immune cell composition in non-small cell lung cancer. Findings of the study overall: About 80% of squamous and under 35% of adenocarcinoma cases had tumour-associated clones >0.5%.

The CDR3 length is 13 residues. CDR1 and CDR2 (germline): LNHDA, SQIVND (reference sequence). Trimming removed 6 bases at V and 8 bases at J, with 16 bases between. Comments on this clone: Its antigen is still unknown.

Only in-frame clones appear in the TCRdb table, and some are missing; sequencing was by immunoSEQ multiplex PCR. The sample has over 7,000 clones; around three quarters are singletons. Normal lung was sampled as far from the tumour as possible, at least 3 cm. This TCR was recovered from a human donor with non-small cell lung cancer. The chain uses TRBV19 and TRBJ1-2; D is undetermined. The source material was non-adjacent lung tissue. CDR3 nucleotide sequence: TGTGCCAGTAGCGACAAGTCTACTCGGGGCTACACCTTC. Its translation is CASSDKSTRGYTF.